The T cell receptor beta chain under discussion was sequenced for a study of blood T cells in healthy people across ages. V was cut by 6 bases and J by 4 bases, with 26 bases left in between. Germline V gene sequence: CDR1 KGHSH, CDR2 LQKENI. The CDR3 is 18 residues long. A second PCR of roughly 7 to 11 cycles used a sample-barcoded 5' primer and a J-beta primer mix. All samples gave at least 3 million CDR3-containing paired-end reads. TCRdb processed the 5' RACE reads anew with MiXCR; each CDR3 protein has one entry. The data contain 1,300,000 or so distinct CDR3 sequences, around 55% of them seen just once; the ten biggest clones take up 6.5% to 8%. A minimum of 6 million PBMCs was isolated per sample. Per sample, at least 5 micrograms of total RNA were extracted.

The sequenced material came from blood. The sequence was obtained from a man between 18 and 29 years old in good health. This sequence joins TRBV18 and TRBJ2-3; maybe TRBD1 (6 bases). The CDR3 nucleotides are TGTGCCAGCTCTGGGAGAGGACAGCAGACCCATTGGGCAGATACGCAGTATTTT. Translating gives CASSGRGQQTHWADTQYF.